This T cell receptor beta chain was identified during a study of T-cell memory formation after mild COVID-19 (dated by TCRdb to the early 2020s). Some background on the complete study: TCR sequence clusters from the two donors were found to be largely donor specific. In a couple of donors, T-cell clones that expanded and contracted after mild COVID-19 were followed by sequencing TCRalpha and TCRbeta repertoires longitudinally. The cohort comprised two young, previously healthy adult volunteers, one female and one male.

On this clonotype itself: Which antigen it targets is not known. One base away there is no much larger clone; base qualities are not given.

Overall study outcomes, separate from this receptor: From day 15 to 85, contracting clones showed balanced CD4/CD8 phenotypes, whereas a second wave of clones that expanded from day 15 to 37 leaned towards CD4+. Only a couple of mild cases were covered in the study, and larger cohorts including severe cases with pre-infection samples were considered necessary. Whether the second-wave clones peaking on day 37 were SARS-CoV-2 specific was not confirmed. Contracting CD4+ clones appeared mostly in the CM and EM memory subsets, whereas CD8+ clones were enriched in EMRA. Some responding clones were detected in pre-infection memory, which suggested that pre-existing cross-reactive memory T cells had joined the SARS-CoV-2 response.

The germline V gene (reference sequence) provides CDR1 DFQATT and CDR2 SNEGSKA. Counted from cysteine to phenylalanine, this CDR3 has 15 amino acids. The retained sequence is limited to the CDR3, 45 bases, with the frame set at the first base. V sheds 3 bases and J sheds 6 bases, leaving 21 bases between their ends. Ficoll-Paque density gradient centrifugation was the method used to isolate PBMCs. Instrument on record: Illumina NovaSeq 6000. TCRalpha and TCRbeta cDNA libraries were constructed by 5'RACE with constant-segment primers, with sample barcodes and unique molecular identifiers being introduced. Trizol reagent was used to extract RNA from every sample. Library amplification was performed in two PCR steps, and a second sample barcode and Illumina TruSeq adapters were introduced in the second step. Libraries were sequenced on an Illumina NovaSeq with 2 x 150 bp paired-end reads. As for the authors' bioinformatics: Reads were demultiplexed and collapsed into UMI-guided consensus sequences with migec v1.2.7. Using mixcr v2.1.11, UMI consensuses were aligned to TRA and TRB V and J templates and then assembled into clonotypes. Expanded or contracted clonotypes were those called significant by both edgeR and NoisET, with noise models trained on biological replicates. For edgeR calls, the thresholds were a false discovery rate-adjusted p below 0.01 and a log2 fold-change of 1. As an exploratory analysis of dynamics, PCA with hierarchical clustering was applied to max-normalized trajectories of the 1000 most abundant clonotypes. Separately sequenced CD4+ and CD8+ repertoires were used to assign the CD4 or CD8 phenotype of responding clones. TCRdb handled the public reads itself, with Q25 trimming in fastp and clone calling in MiXCR, and kept productive beta chains. Records with the same CDR3 protein are collapsed into one entry carrying the most frequent genes and DNA. TCRdb, not the original authors, processed these V and J calls. The sample table records about 240,000 distinct CDR3 sequences; approximately 9% of these occur just once. The top ten clonotypes cover roughly a fifth of the sample.

The chain joins TRBV20-1 to TRBJ2-7; the best D guess is TRBD2, with 6 bases matching. This clonotype was obtained from a man aged 18 to 30 who had mild COVID-19 (a few samples of this study predate the infection). The sample titles of this study are shuffled in the database, so cell type and time point are left out; the donor was told from shared clones. Sequencing input: PBMCs or a T cell subset sorted from them (not recorded which). The sequenced DNA is TGCAGTGCTAGCGCCTACGGGGGTACTCTGCGCGAGCAGTACTTC. It specifies CSASAYGGTLREQYF.